The source of this TCR beta chain is a study of blood T cell repertoires in COVID-19. Study overall: The United States, Italy and Spain provided the acute and convalescent COVID-19 samples. T cells, B-cell-depleted T cells, or PBMCs supplied cDNA or gDNA.

One Seattle source followed patients from active infection through their disease course. Unmatched junction bases numbered 6, after V lost 2 bases and J lost 9 bases. This CDR3 contains 14 residues. Germline V CDR1 and CDR2: SGHTA, FQGNSA. How the authors handled the data: How many nucleated cells were present was estimated from reference gene primer amplification. TCRdb keeps only in-frame clones here, not all; method: immunoSEQ multiplex PCR. Clonal size and the V and J genes are those of that table, whereas D and trimming came from the DNA. The sample lists approximately 44,000 clones, approximately 90% occurring once.

Sequenced input: peripheral blood. The chain has TRBV7-2 and TRBJ2-4; 8 positions match TRBD1. The TCR comes from a man in his fifties or sixties with COVID-19, enrolled during active disease. CDR3 in DNA: TGTGCCAGCAGCTTACAGGGGGCGCAAGGCATTCAGTACTTC. This encodes CASSLQGAQGIQYF. The variable domain in full, with the rest retrieved from reference TRBV7-2 and TRBJ2-4, is GAGVSQSPSNKVTEKGKDVELRCDPISGHTALYWYRQSLGQGLEFLIYFQGNSAPDKSGLPSDRFSAERTGGSVSTLTIQRTQQEDSAVYLCASSLQGAQGIQYFGAGTRLSVL.